Shown below are 19 T cell receptor beta chains from a single sample sequenced in a study of T cell responses to AZD1222 COVID-19 vaccine (dated by TCRdb to the early 2020s). Preparation of the library involved the immunoSEQ multiplex PCR assay. The table comes from immuneACCESS by way of TCRdb, which keeps in-frame sequences with V and J called. Part of the clones is missing from these tables; in studies checked, under half for an unresolved V gene and the rest for unknown reasons. Within this sample are approximately 130,000 clones, with approximately 90% of them counted one time only. About 7% of the sample goes to the ten largest clones. According to the study, the label for this sample's time point signals: baseline before first vaccination. The sequences come from peripheral blood, collected on day 0 of AZD1222 vaccination. The receptor set was obtained from an adult in good health.

The chain couples TRBV14 to TRBJ2-3; either TRBD1 or TRBD2 may fit D (5 bases each). Trimming shortened V by 1 base and J by 0 bases, and 11 bases separated the two germline ends. Germline-derived CDR1 and CDR2 are SGHDN and FVKESK. The CDR3 has 16 amino acids. The CDR3 nucleotides are TGTGCCAGCAGCCAAGTTGGGGGAGCTAGCACAGATACGCAGTATTTT. As protein: CASSQVGGASTDTQYF.

The chain uses TRBV28 and TRBJ1-2; 9 nucleotides match TRBD1. Losses at the gene ends were 2 bases for V and 2 bases for J; bases not matched to a gene: 0. The germline gives CDR1 MDHEN, CDR2 SYDVKM. The CDR3 totals 14 residues. The CDR3 sequence is CASSLGTGNYGYTF. CDR3 nucleotides: TGTGCCAGCAGTTTAGGGACAGGGAACTATGGCTACACCTTC.

The rearrangement uses TRBV28 and TRBJ1-2; D unclear. CDR1 is MDHEN and CDR2 is SYDVKM in the germline V gene. The CDR3 has 13 amino acids. The V gene lost 7 bases and the J gene lost 8 bases, with 17 bases spanning the gap. Here the CDR3 DNA reads TGTGCCAGCATCGCCGGCACCCTAGGAGGCTACACCTTC. This encodes CASIAGTLGGYTF.

This clone was detected once. CDR3 sequence reads: CASSEVDRPYQETQYF. The CDR3 DNA is TGTGCCAGCAGTGAAGTTGACAGACCGTACCAAGAGACCCAGTACTTC. The rearrangement links TRBV2 to TRBJ2-5; a weak D match, TRBD1 (5 bases). V was trimmed by 1 base and J by 0 bases, leaving 12 bases between them. Germline-derived CDR1 and CDR2 are SNHLY and FYNNEI. There are 16 residues in the CDR3.

The rearrangement uses TRBV2 and TRBJ2-1; 13 positions agree with TRBD2. V was clipped by 6 bases and J by 11 bases; unmatched bases: 10. CDR1 SNHLY and CDR2 FYNNEI come from the germline V gene. The CDR3 runs 15 residues. The CDR3 DNA reads as TGTGCCAGCAGAAGAGGAGGACTAGCGGGAGAAAAGCAGTTCTTC. It is translated as CASRRGGLAGEKQFF.

The J gene is TRBJ1-4, the V gene TRBV28; D gene uncertain. Germline V gene data show CDR1 as MDHEN and CDR2 as SYDVKM. The CDR3 length is 13 residues. With 9 bases removed from V and 0 bases from J, the gap between germline ends came to 8 bases. Written as DNA, the CDR3 is TGTGCCAGTAGAGGCGCAACTAATGAAAAACTGTTTTTT. It translates to CASRGATNEKLFF.

The rearrangement joins TRBV20-1 to TRBJ1-1; no definite D call. The CDR3 length is 15 residues. The V end lost 3 bases, the J end lost 5 bases, and 19 bases lay between the germline ends. Germline V gene data show CDR1 as DFQATT and CDR2 as SNEGSKA (reference sequence). DNA of the CDR3: TGCAGTGCTAGTGCCCCCAACAAGGGAAGAACTGAAGCTTTCTTT. It codes for CSASAPNKGRTEAFF.

The chain carries TRBV9 and TRBJ2-7, with 13 nucleotides matching TRBD2. The germline V gene has CDR1 SGDLS and CDR2 YYNGEE. This CDR3 comprises 15 residues. Germline trimming cut 2 bases from V and 5 bases from J; bases unmatched to any gene: 4. CDR3 sequence (DNA): TGTGCCAGCAGCGTTGGACTAGCGGGAGAACACGAGCAGTACTTC. Protein: CASSVGLAGEHEQYF.

The chain recombines TRBV4-3 with TRBJ2-3; 7 bases agree with TRBD2. CDR3 length: 14 residues. From germline, CDR1 is LGHNA and CDR2 YSLEER. J was trimmed by 6 bases and V by 1 base; bases with no gene match: 4. The CDR3 DNA reads TGCGCCAGCAGCCAAGGACTAGCACGGGATACGCAGTATTTT. Residues: CASSQGLARDTQYF.

The chain links TRBV6-5 to TRBJ1-2, with 8 nucleotides matching TRBD1. CDR1 is MNHEY, CDR2 SVGAGI, per germline. This CDR3 has 14 residues. V was clipped by 6 bases and J by 6 bases; unmatched bases: 9. CDR3 protein: CASRAPGQENGYTF. Written as DNA, the CDR3 is TGTGCCAGCAGGGCACCGGGACAGGAGAATGGCTACACCTTC.

The chain employs TRBV9 and TRBJ2-7; D gene ambiguous. The germline CDR1 and CDR2 sequences are SGDLS and YYNGEE. Trimming cost V 0 bases and J 2 bases, with 12 bases left between them. The CDR3 loop spans 15 amino acids. The CDR3 protein is CASSVEPGLTYEQYF. CDR3 in DNA: TGTGCCAGCAGCGTAGAGCCGGGCCTAACCTACGAGCAGTACTTC.

This clone was counted a single time. J is TRBJ1-4 and V is TRBV15; D possibly corresponds to TRBD1 (5 bases). The CDR3 extends over 15 amino acids. The germline V gene has CDR1 LNHNV and CDR2 YYDKDF (reference sequence). Trimming took off 1 base at V and 7 bases at J, with 13 bases between the two ends. As DNA, the CDR3 is TGTGCCACCAGCAGAGGTGGCAGGGAGAGTGAAAAACTGTTTTTT. Protein product: CATSRGGRESEKLFF.

The rearrangement links TRBV2 to TRBJ2-4; 9 nucleotides match TRBD1. V trimming: 3 bases; J trimming: 4 bases; junction bases outside the gene matches: 4. Germline CDR1 and CDR2: SNHLY and FYNNEI. CDR3 size: 15 residues. This CDR3 reads CASSDPGTGKNIQYF. The DNA of the CDR3 is TGTGCCAGCAGTGACCCCGGGACAGGGAAAAACATTCAGTACTTC.

V usage is TRBV24-1 and J usage is TRBJ2-1; TRBD2 matches at 12 bases. Germline V gene lookup returns CDR1 KGHDR and CDR2 SFDVKD. This CDR3 contains 17 residues. The J segment lost 10 bases and the V segment lost 2 bases, leaving 11 bases of the junction unmatched. The CDR3 nucleotides are TGTGCCACCAGTGATTCTTACCCTAGCGGGAGGGCCTGGGAGCAGTTCTTC. Residues: CATSDSYPSGRAWEQFF.

The chain has TRBV4-2 and TRBJ2-1; perhaps TRBD2 as D (6 bases). Germline-derived CDR1 and CDR2 are LGHNA and YNFKEQ. V was pared by 4 bases and J by 6 bases, with 10 bases between. The CDR3 spans 13 residues. CDR3 bases: TGTGCCAGCAGCCCCACGACTAGCAATGAGCAGTTCTTC. Its translation: CASSPTTSNEQFF.

The chain joins TRBV3-1 (or the pseudogene TRBV3-2) to TRBJ1-2; TRBD1 might be the D (6 bases). Germline CDR1 LGHDT, CDR2 YNNKEL (reference sequence). This CDR3 has 14 amino acids. The V gene lost 3 bases and the J gene lost 0 bases, with 8 bases spanning the gap. The CDR3 nucleotides read TGTGCCAGCAGCCAGAACAGGGCTAACTATGGCTACACCTTC. Protein: CASSQNRANYGYTF.

V usage is TRBV28 and J usage is TRBJ2-5; D may be TRBD1 or TRBD2 (5 bases each). This CDR3 is 16 amino acids long. CDR1 MDHEN and CDR2 SYDVKM come from the germline V gene. The V and J ends lost 6 bases and 1 base respectively, with 18 bases between them. CDR3 protein: CASREDIGGAQETQYF. The DNA for the CDR3 is TGTGCCAGCAGGGAGGATATAGGTGGGGCCCAAGAGACCCAGTACTTC.

This chain uses TRBV13 with TRBJ2-1, with 9 bases fitting TRBD2. CDR3 length: 15 residues. Trimming removed 1 base from V and 12 bases from J; junction bases left unmatched: 10. CDR1 is PRHDT, CDR2 FYEKMQ, per germline (reference sequence). CDR3 region: CASSLESSGARGQFF. The CDR3 DNA reads TGTGCCAGCAGCTTAGAGTCTAGCGGGGCCCGGGGGCAGTTCTTC. Variable domain in full (rest from reference TRBV13 and TRBJ2-1): AAGVIQSPRHLIKEKRETATLKCYPIPRHDTVYWYQQGPGQDPQFLISFYEKMQSDKGSIPDRFSAQQFSDYHSELNMSSLELGDSALYFCASSLESSGARGQFFGPGTRLTVL.

J is TRBJ1-2 and V is TRBV28, with D perhaps matching TRBD1 (6 bases). CDR3 length: 14 residues. V lost 3 bases to trimming and J lost 3 bases, with 11 bases between them. From germline, CDR1 is MDHEN and CDR2 SYDVKM. The CDR3, as DNA: TGTGCCAGCAGTTTTCTGGACAGAGACTATGGCTACACCTTC. This codes for CASSFLDRDYGYTF.